This paragraph covers one T cell receptor beta chain sequence. The antigen remains undetermined. Produced via immunoSEQ multiplex PCR; TCRdb's table is partial and in-frame only. The table includes about 20,000 clones, roughly 89% detected once. V shed 3 bases and J 6 bases; nucleotides not matched to a gene: 6. This CDR3 comprises 15 residues. The germline CDR1 and CDR2 sequences are SGDLS and YYNGEE. This record belongs to a study of chemoradiotherapy in HPV16-positive cancers. Overall study findings and caveats: Better recurrence-free survival went with HPV-responsive T-cell expansion in HPV16-positive patients.

The TCR comes from a human donor with HPV-associated anogenital cancer. The material was blood, obtained from a patient who underwent chemoradiotherapy. This chain joins TRBV9 and TRBJ1-6, with 7 bases identical to TRBD1. The CDR3 coding sequence is TGTGCCAGCAGCGCCGCGGGACAGACTAATTCACCCCTCCACTTT. Protein: CASSAAGQTNSPLHF.